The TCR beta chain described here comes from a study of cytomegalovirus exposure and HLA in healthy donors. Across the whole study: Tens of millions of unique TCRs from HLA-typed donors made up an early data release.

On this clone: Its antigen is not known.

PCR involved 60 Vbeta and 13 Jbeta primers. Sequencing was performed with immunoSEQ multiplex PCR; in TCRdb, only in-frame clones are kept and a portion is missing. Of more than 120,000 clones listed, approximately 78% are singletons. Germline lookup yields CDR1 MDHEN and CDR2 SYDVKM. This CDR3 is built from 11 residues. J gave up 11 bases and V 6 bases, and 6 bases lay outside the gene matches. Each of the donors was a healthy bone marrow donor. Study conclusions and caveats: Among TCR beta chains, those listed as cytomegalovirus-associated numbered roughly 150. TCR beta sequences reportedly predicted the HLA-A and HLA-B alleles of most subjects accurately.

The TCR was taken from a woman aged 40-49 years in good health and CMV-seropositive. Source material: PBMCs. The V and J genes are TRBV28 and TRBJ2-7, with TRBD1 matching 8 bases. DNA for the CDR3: TGTGCCAGCAGAGAACAGGGGGGAGAGTACTTC. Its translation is CASREQGGEYF.